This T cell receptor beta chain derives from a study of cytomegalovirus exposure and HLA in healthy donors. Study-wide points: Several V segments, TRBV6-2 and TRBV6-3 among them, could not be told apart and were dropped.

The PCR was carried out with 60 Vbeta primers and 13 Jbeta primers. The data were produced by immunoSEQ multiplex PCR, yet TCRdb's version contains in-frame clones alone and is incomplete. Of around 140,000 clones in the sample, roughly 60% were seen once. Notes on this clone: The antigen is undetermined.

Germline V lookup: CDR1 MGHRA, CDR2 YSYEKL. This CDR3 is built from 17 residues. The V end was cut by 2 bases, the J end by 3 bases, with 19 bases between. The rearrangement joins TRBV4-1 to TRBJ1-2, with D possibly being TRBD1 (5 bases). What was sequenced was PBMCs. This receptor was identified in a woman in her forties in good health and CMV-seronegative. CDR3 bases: TGCGCCAGCAGCCAACTTCCCGGGGGGATCAGAGACTATGGCTACACCTTC. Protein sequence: CASSQLPGGIRDYGYTF.